The clone carrying this T cell receptor beta chain was observed a few times. The repertoire was sequenced with immunoSEQ multiplex PCR; TCRdb's copy has only in-frame clones and lacks some. This sample yields about 40,000 clones, of which about 91% are seen a single time; over 0.85% belongs to the top ten. The data stem from a study of ipilimumab plus nivolumab after autologous stem cell transplantation. Ipilimumab, 1 mg/kg, started 14 to 28 days after autologous transplant. Through week 26, nivolumab 3 mg/kg IV was given weeks 1, 4, 7, 10, then biweekly. This sequence was found in a male donor with multiple myeloma. The sample consisted of PBMCs, taken in a trial of ipilimumab plus nivolumab as post-transplant consolidation.

CDR3 in DNA: TGTGCCAGCAGTTTATTCGACACCACCCTCAAAAACATTCAGTACTTC. Translation: CASSLFDTTLKNIQYF. The V and J genes are TRBV28 and TRBJ2-4; D unresolved. Trimming shortened V by 1 base and J by 3 bases, and 13 bases separated the two germline ends. This CDR3 is built from 16 residues. Germline lookup yields CDR1 MDHEN and CDR2 SYDVKM.